A single sample is the source of the 30 T cell receptor beta chains below, sequenced in a study of T-cell memory formation after mild COVID-19. TCRdb processed the 5' RACE reads anew with MiXCR; each CDR3 protein has one entry. The table has under 650,000 distinct CDR3 sequences, roughly 18% seen once. The specimen sequenced was PBMCs or a T cell subset sorted from them (not recorded which). The origin of the receptors is an adult woman who had mild COVID-19 (a few samples of this study predate the infection). Cell type and time point are not known.

This clonotype was seen a few times. This chain joins TRBV29-1 and TRBJ2-1; no clear D. Germline V gene lookup returns CDR1 SQVTM and CDR2 ANQGSEA. The CDR3 is made up of 13 amino acids. The ends were cut back, 7 bases at V and 4 bases at J, with 14 bases in the middle. The CDR3 DNA reads TGCAGCGCGACCCACGACTCGTACAATGAGCAGTTCTTC. This gives the protein CSATHDSYNEQFF.

The gene calls are TRBV24-1 and TRBJ2-1; 11 nucleotides match TRBD2. The V and J ends lost 3 bases and 1 base, in that order; junction bases with no gene match: 1. CDR3 size: 16 residues. Germline lookup yields CDR1 KGHDR and CDR2 SFDVKD. The CDR3 nucleotides read TGTGCCACCAGTGATACTAGCGGGAGTTCCTACAATGAGCAGTTCTTC. Residues: CATSDTSGSSYNEQFF.

The chain carries TRBV12-3 or TRBV12-4 and TRBJ2-4; D gene uncertain. Trimming shortened V by 5 bases and J by 1 base, and 12 bases separated the two germline ends. This CDR3 is built from 15 residues. The CDR3 sequence is CASSVDPRAKNIQYF. DNA of the CDR3: TGTGCCAGCAGTGTGGACCCTCGCGCCAAAAACATTCAGTACTTC.

This clonotype was seen at least ten times. The rearrangement links TRBV5-1 to TRBJ2-3, with 7 bases that match TRBD1. From germline, CDR1 is SGHRS and CDR2 YFSETQ. The V gene end was trimmed by 2 bases and the J gene end by 5 bases; junction bases not matched to a gene: 2. The CDR3 extends over 13 amino acids. The DNA of the CDR3 is TGCGCCAGCAGCTTAACAGGGGTAGATACGCAGTATTTT. As protein: CASSLTGVDTQYF.

Written as DNA, the CDR3 is TGTGCCAGCAGCTTTAACGTAGGACAGGGAGGGTCTATAGGCGAGCAGTACTTC. Amino acids: CASSFNVGQGGSIGEQYF. The chain has TRBV7-2 and TRBJ2-7; possible D gene TRBD1, 8 bases. The CDR3 is 18 amino acids. Deletions cut 3 bases from V and 6 bases from J, with 27 bases between. Germline values: CDR1 SGHTA, CDR2 FQGNSA.

CDR3 protein: CSARESGFQETQYF. The CDR3 region has the DNA TGCAGTGCTAGAGAAAGCGGTTTCCAAGAGACCCAGTACTTC. This chain connects TRBV20-1 to TRBJ2-5; tentative D call: TRBD2 (5 bases). Germline lookup yields CDR1 DFQATT and CDR2 SNEGSKA (reference sequence). The CDR3 has 14 residues. Trimming took 0 bases from V and 1 from J, leaving 9 bases between them.

This clonotype appeared a few times. V and J are TRBV2 and TRBJ1-4, with TRBD1 identical over 7 bases. This CDR3 contains 15 residues. With V trimmed by 4 bases and J by 1 base, 3 bases remained unmatched. CDR1 SNHLY and CDR2 FYNNEI come from the germline V gene. The CDR3 DNA reads as TGTGCCAGCAGTGTACACAGGGGAACTAATGAAAAACTGTTTTTT. Protein sequence: CASSVHRGTNEKLFF.

This clonotype showed up many times. This chain's CDR3 is CASSLSAAVNEKLFF. As DNA, the CDR3 is TGCGCCAGCAGCTTGTCCGCGGCAGTGAACGAAAAACTGTTTTTT. The chain combines TRBV5-1 with TRBJ1-4; no firm D call. V lost 1 base and J 8 bases, leaving 15 bases between the germline ends. Germline assignment: CDR1 SGHRS and CDR2 YFSETQ. CDR3 length: 15 residues. The full variable domain, its missing parts supplied by reference TRBV5-1 and TRBJ1-4, is KAGVTQTPRYLIKTRGQQVTLSCSPISGHRSVSWYQQTPGQGLQFLFEYFSETQRNKGNFPGRFSGRQFSNSRSEMNVSTLELGDSALYLCASSLSAAVNEKLFFGSGTQLSVL.

The chain uses TRBV7-2 and TRBJ2-1, with D uncertain. V was cut by 3 bases and J by 5 bases, with 8 bases left in between. Germline CDR1 and CDR2: SGHTA and FQGNSA. The CDR3 covers 13 residues. The CDR3 protein is CASSLTTDNEQFF. As DNA, the CDR3 is TGTGCCAGCAGCTTGACCACGGACAATGAGCAGTTCTTC.

CDR3 sequence: CASSVTGSWEQFF. Here the CDR3 DNA reads TGTGCCAGCTCAGTTACAGGGAGCTGGGAGCAGTTCTTC. V usage is TRBV18 and J usage is TRBJ2-1; D may be TRBD1 (6 bases). The CDR3 has 13 amino acids. V gave up 5 bases and J gave up 10 bases, with 15 bases separating them. CDR1 KGHSH and CDR2 LQKENI come from the germline V gene.

The CDR3 sequence: CSARDSPTYEQYF. The DNA of the CDR3 is TGCAGTGCTAGAGACAGCCCGACCTACGAGCAGTACTTC. V usage is TRBV20-1 and J usage is TRBJ2-7; D is uncertain. Germline lookup yields CDR1 DFQATT and CDR2 SNEGSKA (reference sequence). The germline V and J ends were trimmed by 0 bases and 2 bases, with 8 bases remaining between them. This CDR3 has 13 residues.

This clonotype was counted between two and nine times. The chain uses TRBV5-1 and TRBJ1-1; the D is unclear. Trimming removed 1 base from V and 6 bases from J, with 13 bases in between. The germline V gene encodes CDR1 SGHRS and CDR2 YFSETQ. This CDR3 is 14 amino acids long. In DNA form, the CDR3 reads TGCGCCAGCAGCTTGTACGCGTCAGTCTCTGAAGCTTTCTTT. Its translation is CASSLYASVSEAFF.

This clonotype has a count of ten or more. The chain has TRBV5-1 and TRBJ2-3; no firm D call. Germline V gene sequence: CDR1 SGHRS, CDR2 YFSETQ. The CDR3 is 12 residues long. With 3 bases removed from V and 6 bases from J, the gap between germline ends came to 8 bases. For the CDR3, the DNA is TGCGCCAGCAGCTCCTCGGTGGATACGCAGTATTTT. This encodes CASSSSVDTQYF.

A few counts support this clonotype. The V and J genes are TRBV6-5 and TRBJ2-5; 8 bases are a match to TRBD1. V lost 6 bases and J lost 6; bases outside the gene matches: 12. The CDR3 is made up of 15 amino acids. Germline V lookup: CDR1 MNHEY, CDR2 SVGAGI. CDR3 DNA sequence: TGTGCCAGCAGACACCTGAAGACAGGGGCGAAGACCCAGTACTTC. This gives the protein CASRHLKTGAKTQYF.

The chain recombines TRBV5-1 with TRBJ2-3, with 8 bases aligning to TRBD1. The CDR3 has 15 amino acids. V was clipped by 0 bases and J by 6 bases; unmatched bases: 6. Per the germline V gene, CDR1 is SGHRS and CDR2 is YFSETQ. This CDR3 reads CASSLEDRAADTQYF. CDR3 DNA: TGCGCCAGCAGCTTGGAGGACAGGGCGGCGGATACGCAGTATTTT.

In the case of this clonotype: This may stem from a read error, because a much larger clone lies one nucleotide away. Since the CDR3 does not end with the conserved phenylalanine or tryptophan, this likely comes from a read error. This sequence joins TRBV12-3 or TRBV12-4 and TRBJ2-5; TRBD1 agrees at 7 bases. V was pared by 5 bases and J by 4 bases, with 7 bases of the junction left unmatched. The length of the CDR3 is 14 residues. CDR3: CASSPTGARETQYI. The DNA of the CDR3 is TGTGCCAGCAGTCCAACAGGGGCGCGAGAGACCCAGTACATC.

This clonotype was counted ten times or more. CDR3: CASSPTGGGYEQYF. As DNA, the CDR3 is TGTGCCAGCAGTCCGACAGGGGGCGGCTACGAGCAGTACTTC. The chain recombines TRBV12-3 or TRBV12-4 with TRBJ2-7; TRBD1 aligns across 10 bases. V lost 5 bases to trimming and J lost 3 bases; unmatched junction nucleotides: 4. This CDR3 region has 14 residues.

The chain uses TRBV6-2 or TRBV6-3 and TRBJ1-1, with D possibly being TRBD1 (5 bases). Germline CDR1 and CDR2: MNHEY and SVGEGT. V lost 6 bases, J lost 5 bases, and 16 bases lay in between. The CDR3 consists of 14 residues. The CDR3 DNA sequence: TGTGCCAGCAGCCTCACCCTTGGGGGAACTGAAGCTTTCTTT. This gives the protein CASSLTLGGTEAFF.

This clonotype has just a few counts. The chain joins TRBV27 to TRBJ2-7; maybe TRBD1 (6 bases). The germline gives CDR1 MNHEY, CDR2 SMNVEV (reference sequence). Deletions cut 6 bases from V and 0 bases from J, with 12 bases between. The CDR3 consists of 14 residues. The CDR3 loop reads CASRDRVGSYEQYF. The DNA for the CDR3 is TGTGCCAGCAGGGACAGAGTCGGCTCCTACGAGCAGTACTTC.

This rearrangement joins TRBV2 to TRBJ2-3, with 11 bases identical to TRBD2. The CDR3 is made up of 16 amino acids. CDR1 is SNHLY and CDR2 is FYNNEI in the germline V gene. Trimming removed 5 bases from V and 6 bases from J; junction bases left unmatched: 10. The DNA for the CDR3 is TGTGCCAGCAGTTTACTAGCGGGAGAATTAGGGGATACGCAGTATTTT. Translated, it gives CASSLLAGELGDTQYF.

This clonotype showed up just a few times. This chain uses TRBV12-3 or TRBV12-4 with TRBJ2-7; perhaps D is TRBD1 or TRBD2 (5 bases each). V lost 5 bases to trimming and J lost 6 bases, with 14 bases between them. CDR3 length: 13 residues. The CDR3 sequence is CASSGTGMGEQYF. CDR3 in DNA: TGTGCCAGCAGTGGGACGGGGATGGGCGAGCAGTACTTC.

The chain employs TRBV3-1 and TRBJ2-1; TRBD2 aligns across 7 bases. This CDR3 is built from 11 residues. Per the germline V gene, CDR1 is LGHDT and CDR2 is YNNKEL (reference sequence). V lost 5 bases, J lost 15 bases, and 7 bases stayed unmatched. CDR3 residues: CASSGRTSLFF. The CDR3 nucleotides read TGTGCCAGCAGCGGGAGGACTAGTCTGTTCTTC.

The chain uses TRBV12-3 or TRBV12-4 and TRBJ1-4; TRBD1 agrees at 8 bases. J lost 8 bases, V lost 5 bases, and 4 bases had no gene match. The CDR3 extends over 13 amino acids. CDR3 nucleotides: TGTGCCAGCAGTCAGGGGGCCGGGGAAAAACTGTTTTTT. Protein sequence: CASSQGAGEKLFF.

This clonotype appeared a few times. The chain joins TRBV4-2 to TRBJ2-3, with 11 positions matching TRBD2. Germline V gives CDR1 LGHNA, CDR2 YNFKEQ. CDR3 size: 20 residues. Trimming removed 0 bases from V and 0 bases from J; junction bases left unmatched: 11. The CDR3 here is CASSQERASGRIVSTDTQYF. In nucleotides, the CDR3 is TGTGCCAGCAGCCAAGAAAGGGCTAGCGGGAGGATCGTTAGCACAGATACGCAGTATTTT.

The chain combines TRBV27 with TRBJ1-2; D perhaps matches TRBD1 (6 bases). Germline V lookup: CDR1 MNHEY, CDR2 SMNVEV (reference sequence). Trimming took off 3 bases at V and 5 bases at J, with 10 bases between the two ends. The CDR3 length is 13 residues. CDR3 loop: CASSLRQGYGYTF. CDR3 nucleotides: TGTGCCAGCAGTTTGCGTCAGGGGTATGGCTACACCTTC.

This clonotype occurred once. This chain connects TRBV29-1 to TRBJ1-2; D perhaps matches TRBD1 (5 bases). Germline values: CDR1 SQVTM, CDR2 ANQGSEA. V was cut by 1 base and J by 4 bases, with 13 bases left in between. CDR3 length equals 14 residues. CDR3 protein: CSVEAGGKAYGYTF. In nucleotides, the CDR3 is TGCAGCGTTGAAGCTGGGGGGAAGGCCTATGGCTACACCTTC.

J is TRBJ2-3 and V is TRBV20-1; 9 bases agree with TRBD1. In germline, CDR1 is DFQATT, CDR2 SNEGSKA (reference sequence). V trimming: 5 bases; J trimming: 5 bases; junction bases outside the gene matches: 11. The CDR3 has 15 residues. The CDR3 here is CSAFSGQGLRDTQYF. The CDR3, as DNA: TGCAGTGCTTTTTCAGGACAGGGGCTGAGAGATACGCAGTATTTT.

This chain links TRBV7-2 with TRBJ2-5, with 9 bases identical to TRBD2. The germline V gene encodes CDR1 SGHTA and CDR2 FQGNSA. V shed 8 bases and J 7 bases; nucleotides not matched to a gene: 14. CDR3 length equals 15 residues. The CDR3, as DNA: TGTGCCAGCGGGGAGATTATAGCGGGAGCGGGGACCCAGTACTTC. This sequence encodes CASGEIIAGAGTQYF.

This chain uses TRBV3-1 with TRBJ1-1; D is perhaps TRBD1 (6 bases). CDR3 length: 11 residues. Germline CDR1 is LGHDT and CDR2 is YNNKEL (reference sequence). V was cut by 3 bases and J by 7 bases, with 6 bases left in between. The CDR3 here is CASSQDSEAFF. The CDR3 DNA is TGTGCCAGCAGCCAGGACAGTGAAGCTTTCTTT. The whole variable domain, filled in from reference TRBV3-1 and TRBJ1-1, reads DTAVSQTPKYLVTQMGNDKSIKCEQNLGHDTMYWYKQDSKKFLKIMFSYNNKELIINETVPNRFSPKSPDKAHLNLHINSLELGDSAVYFCASSQDSEAFFGQGTRLTVV.

This chain joins TRBV18 and TRBJ1-4; D not certain. Germline CDR1 and CDR2: KGHSH and LQKENI. Trimming stripped 1 base from V and 1 base from J, with 7 bases between. The CDR3 is 15 residues long. This CDR3 is CASSPLSGTNEKLFF. As DNA, the CDR3 is TGTGCCAGCTCACCACTATCAGGAACTAATGAAAAACTGTTTTTT. The entire variable domain, with the rest obtained from reference TRBV18 and TRBJ1-4, is as follows: NAGVMQNPRHLVRRRGQEARLRCSPMKGHSHVYWYRQLPEEGLKFMVYLQKENIIDESGMPKERFSAEFPKEGPSILRIQQVVRGDSAAYFCASSPLSGTNEKLFFGSGTQLSVL.